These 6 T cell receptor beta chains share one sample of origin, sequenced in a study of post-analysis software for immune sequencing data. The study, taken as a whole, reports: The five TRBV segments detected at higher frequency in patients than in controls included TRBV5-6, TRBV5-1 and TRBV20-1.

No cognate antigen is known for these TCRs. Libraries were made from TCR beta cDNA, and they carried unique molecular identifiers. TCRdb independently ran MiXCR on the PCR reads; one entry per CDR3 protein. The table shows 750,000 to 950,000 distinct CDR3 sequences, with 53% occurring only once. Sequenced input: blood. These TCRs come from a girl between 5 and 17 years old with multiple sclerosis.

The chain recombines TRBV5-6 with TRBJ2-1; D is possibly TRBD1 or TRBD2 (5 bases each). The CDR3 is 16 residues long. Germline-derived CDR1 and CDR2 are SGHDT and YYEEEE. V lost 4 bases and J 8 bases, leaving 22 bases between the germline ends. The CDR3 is CASSHLAGALRYEQFF. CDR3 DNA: TGTGCCAGCAGCCATCTCGCCGGGGCCCTAAGATATGAGCAGTTCTTC.

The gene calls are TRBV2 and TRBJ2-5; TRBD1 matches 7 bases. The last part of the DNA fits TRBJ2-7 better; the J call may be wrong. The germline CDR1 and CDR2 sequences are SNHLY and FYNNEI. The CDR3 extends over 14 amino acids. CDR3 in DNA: TGTGCCAGCAGTACCCGTGATGGACAGGCCGAGCAGTACTTC. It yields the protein CASSTRDGQAEQYF.

The CDR3 region has the DNA TGTGCCAGCAGCTCGGGACTAGCGGATTATTACGAGCAGTACTTC. Its translation is CASSSGLADYYEQYF. The rearrangement uses TRBV7-6 and TRBJ2-7; 11 positions agree with TRBD2. The V gene end was trimmed by 4 bases and the J gene end by 4 bases; junction bases not matched to a gene: 6. This CDR3 comprises 15 residues. CDR1 and CDR2 (germline): SGHVS, FNYEAQ. Using reference TRBV7-6 and TRBJ2-7 for the parts outside the CDR3, the full variable domain is GAGVSQSPRYKVTKRGQDVALRCDPISGHVSLYWYRQALGQGPEFLTYFNYEAQQDKSGLPNDRFSAERPEGSISTLTIQRTEQRDSAMYRCASSSGLADYYEQYFGPGTRLTVT.

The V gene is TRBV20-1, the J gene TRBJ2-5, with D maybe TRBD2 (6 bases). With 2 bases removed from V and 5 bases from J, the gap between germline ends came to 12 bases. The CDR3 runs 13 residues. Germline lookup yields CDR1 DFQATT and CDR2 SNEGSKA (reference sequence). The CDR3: CSARIGSEETQYF. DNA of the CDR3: TGCAGTGCTAGAATCGGGAGTGAGGAGACCCAGTACTTC.

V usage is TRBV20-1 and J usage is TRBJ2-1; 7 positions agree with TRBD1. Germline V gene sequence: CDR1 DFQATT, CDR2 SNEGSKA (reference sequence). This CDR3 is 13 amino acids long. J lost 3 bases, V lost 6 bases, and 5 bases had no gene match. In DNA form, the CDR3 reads TGCAGTGCCATCCGGGACAGCTACAATGAGCAGTTCTTC. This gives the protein CSAIRDSYNEQFF.

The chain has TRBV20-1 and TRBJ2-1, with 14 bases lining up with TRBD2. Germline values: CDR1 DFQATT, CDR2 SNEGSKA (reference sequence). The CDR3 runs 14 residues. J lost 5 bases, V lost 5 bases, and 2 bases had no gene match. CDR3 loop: CSASTSGGDNEQFF. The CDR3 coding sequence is TGCAGTGCTTCGACTAGCGGGGGGGACAATGAGCAGTTCTTC.